The entry below gives a single T cell receptor beta chain sequence along with its context. Frozen PBMC stocks contributed around 2 micrograms of genomic DNA to the TCR beta libraries. This sample was included in a study of cytotoxic CD8 clonotypes in ibrutinib-treated CLL. Using immunoSEQ multiplex PCR, the repertoire was profiled, and TCRdb retains in-frame clones only, with some absent. The sample records over 70,000 clones, 75% to 85% being singletons. The CDR3 is 15 amino acids. V gave up 5 bases and J gave up 5 bases, with 18 bases separating them. The V gene's germline CDR1 is SGHVS and CDR2 FQNEAQ.

The receptor was derived from a human donor with chronic lymphocytic leukemia. This sequence joins TRBV7-8 and TRBJ1-1; perhaps TRBD1 as D (5 bases). Sequenced material: PBMCs, taken after 12 months of ibrutinib treatment. The chain's CDR3 is CASSPNRRGRTEAFF. The CDR3 DNA sequence: TGTGCCAGCAGCCCGAACCGGCGGGGGAGGACTGAAGCTTTCTTT.